The 2 T cell receptor beta chains given below trace back to one sample, sequenced in a study of blood T cell repertoires in COVID-19. The repertoire was sequenced with immunoSEQ multiplex PCR; TCRdb's copy has only in-frame clones and lacks some. The data contain tens of thousands of clones, roughly 90% of them singletons. The source material was peripheral blood. The receptors come from a woman at least 80 years old with active COVID-19.

This rearrangement joins TRBV7-3 to TRBJ2-1; unclear D gene. This CDR3 spans 13 amino acids. Germline assignment: CDR1 SGHTA and CDR2 FQGTGA. V was shortened by 3 bases and J by 6 bases, with 9 bases between the two germline ends. The CDR3 nucleotides read TGTGCCAGCAGCTTGGGCGTTAGCAATGAGCAGTTCTTC. Protein product: CASSLGVSNEQFF.

This sequence joins TRBV7-2 and TRBJ1-2; the match to TRBD1 covers 7 bases. Germline CDR1 SGHTA, CDR2 FQGNSA. The trim removed 1 base at V and 6 bases at J, leaving 2 bases unmatched. The length of the CDR3 is 13 residues. The CDR3 is CASSLGGTDGYTF. In DNA form, the CDR3 reads TGTGCCAGCAGCTTAGGTGGGACAGATGGCTACACCTTC.